The rows below give T cell receptor beta chains drawn from one sample of a study of T cells after yellow fever vaccination. One entry per CDR3 protein results from TCRdb running MiXCR on the 5' RACE reads. This sample has 300,000 to 400,000 distinct CDR3 sequences, with 7.5% to 9% found just once. Here the sequenced sample was PBMCs, taken on the day of the first yellow fever vaccination. The receptors derive from a man aged 18 to 29 who received the YFV17D yellow fever vaccine. Each CDR3 is given with its conserved first and last residue. The order of the fields is V gene, D gene, J gene, CDR3 length, clone size, CDR3 DNA, CDR3 protein. A D gene is named only where the DNA matches it firmly. Size is omitted from some rows. Given values are once, few, many or a class for expanded clones.

TRBV5-1	-	TRBJ2-5	15	-	TGCGCCAGCAGCTTCCTGACCATTCACCAAGAGACCCAGTACTTC	CASSFLTIHQETQYF
TRBV5-1	TRBD1	TRBJ1-5	15	-	TGCGCCAGCAGCCCGGGACAGGACTCCTATCAGCCCCAGCATTTT	CASSPGQDSYQPQHF
TRBV5-1	TRBD2	TRBJ2-5	14	-	TGCGCCAGCAGCCCCGCGGGGGGACAAGAGACCCAGTACTTC	CASSPAGGQETQYF
TRBV24-1	-	TRBJ1-4	14	-	TGTGCCACCAGTGATCCCAGGGACGGTGAAAAACTGTTTTTT	CATSDPRDGEKLFF
TRBV6-5	-	TRBJ1-5	18	-	TGTGCCAGCATTACGGTAATCCGGACACTTTATAGCAATCAGCCCCAGCATTTT	CASITVIRTLYSNQPQHF
TRBV6-2/TRBV6-3	TRBD2	TRBJ2-2	17	many	TGTGCCAGCATCCCGATCGGGACTAGCGGGCACACCGGGGAGCTGTTTTTT	CASIPIGTSGHTGELFF
TRBV20-1	TRBD2	TRBJ2-3	14	-	TGCAGTGCTCGGACTAGCGGGGCAGCAGATACGCAGTATTTT	CSARTSGAADTQYF
TRBV4-1	TRBD2	TRBJ2-2	17	-	TGCGCCAGCAGCCCGGGGGGGGGATCAGACTACACCGGGGAGCTGTTTTTT	CASSPGGGSDYTGELFF
TRBV12-3/TRBV12-4	-	TRBJ1-6	13	-	TGTGCCAGCGAGGGGGGACTTGGGTCACCCCTCCACTTT	CASEGGLGSPLHF
TRBV5-5	-	TRBJ2-1	15	many	TGTGCCAGCAGCTTACAGGGGGGGCCCTACAATGAGCAGTTCTTC	CASSLQGGPYNEQFF
TRBV4-3	-	TRBJ2-1	16	few	TGCGCCAGCAGCCAAGATGACGACTACTGGGGGGATGAGCAGTTCTTC	CASSQDDDYWGDEQFF
TRBV20-1	-	TRBJ1-1	14	many	TGCAGTGCTAGAGATCGGACGGTGAACACTGAAGCTTTCTTT	CSARDRTVNTEAFF
TRBV7-6	-	TRBJ2-6	15	few	TGTGCCAGCAGCTTAGTAGTCAGAGGGGCCAACGTCCTGACTTTC	CASSLVVRGANVLTF
TRBV5-1	-	TRBJ1-4	14	-	TGCGCCAGCAGCTTGGAAGGGTTCGCTGAAAAACTGTTTTTT	CASSLEGFAEKLFF
TRBV4-1	-	TRBJ1-5	15	many	TGCGCCAGCAGCCAAGTAGCGGACGAAAATCAGCCCCAGCATTTT	CASSQVADENQPQHF
TRBV5-6	TRBD1	TRBJ1-1	14	many	TGTGCCAGCAGCGTCGGACAGGTTTCCCGTGAAGCTTTCTTT	CASSVGQVSREAFF
TRBV5-1	-	TRBJ2-5	14	few	TGCGCCAGCAGCGCAGGTGGAGAGGGCGAGACCCAGTACTTC	CASSAGGEGETQYF
TRBV7-3	TRBD2	TRBJ2-5	16	few	TGTGCCAGCAGCTCCTTAGCGGGGGCGTACCAAGAGACCCAGTACTTC	CASSSLAGAYQETQYF
TRBV12-5	-	TRBJ2-3	13	many	TGTGCTAGTGGCACTGACAGGTCAGATACGCAGTATTTT	CASGTDRSDTQYF
TRBV28	TRBD1	TRBJ2-3	17	many	TGTGCCAGCAACTCCCCACGGGACAGGGTGGGTTCAGATACGCAGTATTTT	CASNSPRDRVGSDTQYF
TRBV7-9	-	TRBJ2-1	13	few	TGTGCCAGCAGCAGATCCGGGCCCAATGAGCAGTTCTTC	CASSRSGPNEQFF
TRBV6-1	-	TRBJ1-1	15	-	TGTGCCAGCAGTGAAAGCCCTGGGGGTCTGGATGAAGCTTTCTTT	CASSESPGGLDEAFF
TRBV7-9	-	TRBJ1-2	14	-	TGTGCCAGCAGCTTACTGGACCCGTGGAGTGGCTACACCTTC	CASSLLDPWSGYTF
TRBV27	-	TRBJ1-6	15	-	TGTGCCAGCAGTTTCATAAACAGGGTGAATTCACCCCTCCACTTT	CASSFINRVNSPLHF
TRBV19	-	TRBJ1-1	14	-	TGTGCCAGTAGTACCCTAAACATGAACACTGAAGCTTTCTTT	CASSTLNMNTEAFF
TRBV10-3	-	TRBJ2-2	21	many	TGTGCCATCAGTGAGTCTACCCCGGGACAAGGAGCCCTTCTGTACACCGGGGAGCTGTTTTTT	CAISESTPGQGALLYTGELFF
TRBV19	TRBD1	TRBJ2-5	15	few	TGTGCCAGTAGTAGTGGGACAGGTTGGACTGAGACCCAGTACTTC	CASSSGTGWTETQYF
TRBV5-8	TRBD2	TRBJ2-1	17	many	TGTGCCAGCAGCTGGCAGGATGGACTAGCGGGGCTCAATGAGCAGTTCTTC	CASSWQDGLAGLNEQFF
TRBV6-1	TRBD2	TRBJ2-3	15	-	TGTGCCAGCAGTCCCCTGACTAGCGGATGGGATACGCAGTATTTT	CASSPLTSGWDTQYF
TRBV4-1	-	TRBJ1-4	14	many	TGCGCCAGCAGCCCCCTCGGCAGGAATGAAAAACTGTTTTTT	CASSPLGRNEKLFF
TRBV7-2	-	TRBJ1-1	13	few	TGTGCCACCAGCAGGCAGCCTAACACTGAAGCTTTCTTT	CATSRQPNTEAFF
TRBV20-1	-	TRBJ1-5	14	few	TGCAGTGCTAGGTCGGTTCAGGGCAATCAGCCCCAGCATTTT	CSARSVQGNQPQHF
TRBV5-1	-	TRBJ1-1	12	few	TGCGCCAGCGGCTGGGTGAACACTGAAGCTTTCTTT	CASGWVNTEAFF
TRBV7-2	-	TRBJ2-4	13	-	TGTGCCAGCAGCCCCCGGAACAAAAACATTCAGTACTTC	CASSPRNKNIQYF
TRBV14	-	TRBJ1-2	16	few	TGTGCCAGCAGCCCAGGAATGGGGGGATCTTTCTATGGCTACACCTTC	CASSPGMGGSFYGYTF
TRBV18	-	TRBJ2-3	15	few	TGTGCCAGCTCACCACCCCGCGTGGGCACAGATACGCAGTATTTT	CASSPPRVGTDTQYF
TRBV6-5	TRBD1	TRBJ1-2	13	many	TGTGCCAGCAGTTGGACAGGGGACTATGGCTACACCTTC	CASSWTGDYGYTF
TRBV5-1	-	TRBJ1-6	14	many	TGCGCCAGCAGCGCCGTAGACGCGAATTCACCCCTCCACTTT	CASSAVDANSPLHF
TRBV7-9	TRBD1	TRBJ1-6	14	few	TGTGCCAGCAGCCCCGGGACAGGGGGTTCACCCCTCCACTTT	CASSPGTGGSPLHF
TRBV5-6	-	TRBJ2-1	11	-	TGTGCCAGCAGCTTGGAGACATCACTGTTCTTC	CASSLETSLFF
TRBV10-3	-	TRBJ2-1	15	few	TGTGCCATCAGTCTACTGGGGGGCCTCGAGAATGAGCAGTTCTTC	CAISLLGGLENEQFF
TRBV12-3/TRBV12-4	-	TRBJ2-1	11	-	TGTGCCAGCAGTGTGGGGTTGGTTGAGTTCTTC	CASSVGLVEFF
TRBV20-1	TRBD2	TRBJ2-1	15	-	TGCTGTGCTAGTAGAGCGGGGGGGCCCTACAATGAGCAGTTCTTC	CCASRAGGPYNEQFF
TRBV12-3/TRBV12-4	TRBD2	TRBJ2-1	12	-	TGTGCCAGCACGGTGGGGGGGTATGAGCAGTTCTTC	CASTVGGYEQFF
TRBV7-3	TRBD1	TRBJ1-1	16	-	TGTGCCAGCAGCCCCCCGGGACAGGGTCCGGATGACGAAGCTTTCTTT	CASSPPGQGPDDEAFF
TRBV27	-	TRBJ1-1	15	few	TGTGCCAGCAGACTGCGCGAGGGGCTGGGGACTGAAGCTTTCTTT	CASRLREGLGTEAFF
TRBV7-8	-	TRBJ1-1	14	few	TGTGCCAGCAGCCTTCCAAGGGGGAGCACTGAAGCTTTCTTT	CASSLPRGSTEAFF
TRBV28	-	TRBJ2-2	13	few	TGTGCCAGCACCCCTTTGGCCACCGGGGAGCTGTTTTTT	CASTPLATGELFF
TRBV20-1	TRBD2	TRBJ2-5	15	many	TGCAGTGCTAGCCACCATCTTCTAGCGGGTGAGACCCAGTACTTC	CSASHHLLAGETQYF
TRBV11-2	-	TRBJ1-2	13	few	TGTGCCAGCAGCTTAGACAGGGGTCGGGGCTACACCTTC	CASSLDRGRGYTF
TRBV9	TRBD2	TRBJ2-1	16	few	TGTGCCAGCAGCGCATTCAGCGGGGGGTCCTACAATGAGCAGTTCTTC	CASSAFSGGSYNEQFF
TRBV6-2/TRBV6-3	-	TRBJ1-3	13	few	TGTGCCAGCACTCCAGGGTGGCAGGCCCAGCGATATTTT	CASTPGWQAQRYF
TRBV19	TRBD2	TRBJ2-1	14	-	TGTGCCAGTAGTATCGGAGCGGGGGGTCTATACCCGTTCTTC	CASSIGAGGLYPFF
TRBV4-1	-	TRBJ2-5	13	many	TGCGCCAGCAGCCAAGCCTCCCGAGAGACCCAGTACTTC	CASSQASRETQYF
TRBV6-2/TRBV6-3	-	TRBJ2-7	13	few	TGTGCCAGCAGACCGGCCTCCCGAGACGAGCAGTACTTC	CASRPASRDEQYF
TRBV10-3	-	TRBJ2-1	14	many	TGTGCCATCGGGGGGTCGGACAGGCTCAATGAGCAGTTCTTC	CAIGGSDRLNEQFF
TRBV5-6	TRBD1	TRBJ2-1	15	-	TGTGCCAGCAGCTTTCCGGGACAGGGGGTCGATGAGCAGTTCTTC	CASSFPGQGVDEQFF
TRBV19	TRBD1	TRBJ1-5	14	-	TGTGCCAGTAGTATTGGACAGGGCGGATGGCCCCAGCATTTT	CASSIGQGGWPQHF